The next 23 T cell receptor beta chains were all read from a single sample in a study of cytomegalovirus exposure and HLA in healthy donors. This PCR relied on a set of 60 Vbeta primers and 13 Jbeta primers. This table comes from immunoSEQ multiplex PCR, and its TCRdb copy is limited to in-frame clones, with some not included. The sample includes 180,000 or so clones, over 60% seen only once; the top ten take about an eighth. The source material was PBMCs. These receptor sequences come from a man in his fifties in good health and CMV-seropositive.

This clone has only one observation. J is TRBJ2-3 and V is TRBV6-1; the D gene is possibly TRBD1 (6 bases). The CDR3 consists of 14 residues. The germline V gene encodes CDR1 MNHNS and CDR2 SASEGT. The ends were cut back, 3 bases at V and 0 bases at J, with 7 bases in the middle. The CDR3, as DNA: TGTGCCAGCAGTGACAGGGGAAGCACAGATACGCAGTATTTT. Its protein product is CASSDRGSTDTQYF.

V gene TRBV29-1 combines with J gene TRBJ2-2; 7 positions match TRBD1. This CDR3 is built from 12 residues. V shed 7 bases, J shed 3 bases, and the junction held 2 bases outside the gene matches. Germline lookup yields CDR1 SQVTM and CDR2 ANQGSEA. The CDR3 nucleotides read TGCAGCGGACAGGGTTACACCGGGGAGCTGTTTTTT. Translated: CSGQGYTGELFF.

V usage is TRBV11-3 and J usage is TRBJ1-3, with D unresolved. V lost 2 bases and J lost 4, with 12 bases in between. CDR3 length: 15 residues. Germline V lookup: CDR1 SGHNT, CDR2 YENEEA. CDR3 DNA: TGTGCCAGCAGCTTACATCGGGGATGCGGAAACACCATATATTTT. Translated, it gives CASSLHRGCGNTIYF.

This chain joins TRBV5-4 and TRBJ1-2, with TRBD1 matching 9 bases. The CDR3 totals 16 residues. V lost 4 bases to trimming and J lost 5 bases; unmatched junction nucleotides: 12. Germline CDR1 reads SGHNT; CDR2 reads YYREEE (reference sequence). CDR3 sequence (DNA): TGTGCCAGCAGCCCAAACCGACAGGGGGTGGGGTATGGCTACACCTTC. Translation gives CASSPNRQGVGYGYTF. The full variable domain, its missing parts supplied by reference TRBV5-4 and TRBJ1-2, is ETGVTQSPTHLIKTRGQQVTLRCSSQSGHNTVSWYQQALGQGPQFIFQYYREEENGRGNFPPRFSGLQFPNYSSELNVNALELDDSALYLCASSPNRQGVGYGYTFGSGTRLTVV.

V is TRBV7-9 and J is TRBJ2-2, with TRBD1 matching 10 bases. CDR3 length: 15 amino acids. After removal of 5 bases from V and 3 bases from J, the junction contained 3 bases not matched to a gene. Looked up from germline, CDR1 is SEHNR and CDR2 is FQNEAQ (reference sequence). The CDR3 spells CASSPGTGDTGELFF. The CDR3 coding sequence is TGTGCCAGCAGCCCCGGGACAGGGGACACCGGGGAGCTGTTTTTT.

The rearrangement joins TRBV15 to TRBJ1-4, with 7 bases identical to TRBD1. Trimming cost V 6 bases and J 7 bases; bases outside gene matches: 2. The CDR3 spans 12 residues. Looked up from germline, CDR1 is LNHNV and CDR2 is YYDKDF (reference sequence). The DNA of the CDR3 is TGTGCCACCAGGGGGACAGCTGAAAAACTGTTTTTT. This encodes CATRGTAEKLFF.

This clone was seen a handful of times. The V gene is TRBV19, the J gene TRBJ1-5; TRBD1 might be the D (6 bases). CDR3 length: 13 residues. Germline values: CDR1 LNHDA, CDR2 SQIVND (reference sequence). With 5 bases removed from V and 7 bases from J, the gap between germline ends came to 12 bases. The CDR3, as DNA: TGTGCCAGTAGTTTACAGGGTAACCAGCCCCAGCATTTT. As protein: CASSLQGNQPQHF.

This chain links TRBV6-5 with TRBJ2-3; possibly TRBD1 for D (6 bases). V dropped 6 bases and J dropped 5 bases, with 15 bases sitting between them. This CDR3 contains 14 residues. Germline loops: CDR1 MNHEY, CDR2 SVGAGI. The CDR3 sequence is CASRDTLRGDTQYF. The CDR3, as DNA: TGTGCCAGCAGAGACACCCTCAGGGGAGATACGCAGTATTTT.

The chain is built from TRBV5-1 and TRBJ2-2, with D perhaps TRBD1 (5 bases). Germline lookup yields CDR1 SGHRS and CDR2 YFSETQ. V lost 1 base to trimming and J lost 3 bases, with 19 bases between them. The CDR3 runs 18 residues. In nucleotides, the CDR3 is TGCGCCAGCAGCTTGCCCCCCAGGGAAGTTCGGGACACCGGGGAGCTGTTTTTT. Translated: CASSLPPREVRDTGELFF. The entire variable domain, with the rest obtained from reference TRBV5-1 and TRBJ2-2, is as follows: KAGVTQTPRYLIKTRGQQVTLSCSPISGHRSVSWYQQTPGQGLQFLFEYFSETQRNKGNFPGRFSGRQFSNSRSEMNVSTLELGDSALYLCASSLPPREVRDTGELFFGEGSRLTVL.

V is TRBV11-2 and J is TRBJ2-7; TRBD1 aligns across 8 bases. Germline trimming cut 4 bases from V and 5 bases from J; bases unmatched to any gene: 4. The CDR3 sequence is 13 residues long. CDR1 and CDR2 (germline): SGHAT, FQNNGV. The CDR3 is CASSSGGLNEQYF. CDR3 bases: TGTGCCAGCAGCTCAGGGGGCTTGAACGAGCAGTACTTC.

This chain connects TRBV29-1 to TRBJ2-2, with D perhaps TRBD1 (5 bases). V gave up 3 bases and J gave up 1 base, with 12 bases separating them. Germline V gene sequence: CDR1 SQVTM, CDR2 ANQGSEA. The CDR3 spans 15 residues. CDR3 in amino acids: CSVDDPDRNTGELFF. The CDR3 DNA reads as TGCAGCGTTGACGACCCCGACAGGAACACCGGGGAGCTGTTTTTT.

This clone was seen only a few times. A junction boundary mismatches the germline segment, possibly from a read error. The CDR3 DNA reads TGTGCCAGCAGCAGGACGACAGGGGCTGGTGCCAACGTCCTGACTTTC. Its protein is CASSRTTGAGANVLTF. The rearrangement links TRBV11-2 to TRBJ2-6, with 8 bases that match TRBD1. The length of the CDR3 is 16 residues. Germline-derived CDR1 and CDR2 are SGHAT and FQNNGV.

The genes are TRBV4-1 and TRBJ2-3; the match to TRBD1 covers 8 bases. Germline trimming cut 0 bases from V and 3 bases from J; bases unmatched to any gene: 14. The CDR3 loop spans 19 amino acids. Per germline, CDR1 MGHRA and CDR2 YSYEKL. CDR3 region: CASSQDWGFTGGATDTQYF. The DNA for the CDR3 is TGCGCCAGCAGCCAAGATTGGGGTTTTACAGGGGGTGCGACAGATACGCAGTATTTT.

The chain couples TRBV19 to TRBJ2-4, with D perhaps matching TRBD2 (6 bases). CDR1 LNHDA and CDR2 SQIVND come from the germline V gene (reference sequence). V was cut by 7 bases and J by 7 bases, with 17 bases left in between. The CDR3 extends over 14 amino acids. CDR3 residues: CASTLNSGVNIQYF. DNA for the CDR3: TGTGCCAGTACCCTTAATTCGGGGGTGAACATTCAGTACTTC.

The chain carries TRBV5-4 and TRBJ1-2; perhaps TRBD1 as D (6 bases). Germline-derived CDR1 and CDR2 are SGHNT and YYREEE (reference sequence). The CDR3 totals 16 residues. V lost 0 bases to trimming and J lost 3 bases, with 15 bases between them. The CDR3, as DNA: TGTGCCAGCAGCTTGGCCCGGACGAGGGGGTACTATGGCTACACCTTC. Residues: CASSLARTRGYYGYTF.

This chain uses TRBV25-1 with TRBJ2-2; 12 bases match TRBD1. After removal of 6 bases from V and 5 bases from J, the junction contained 1 base not matched to a gene. Germline V gene lookup returns CDR1 MGHDK and CDR2 SYGVNS. The CDR3 consists of 14 residues. The CDR3 loop reads CASRGQGATGELFF. Here the CDR3 DNA reads TGTGCCAGCAGGGGACAGGGGGCGACCGGGGAGCTGTTTTTT. Variable domain in full (rest from reference TRBV25-1 and TRBJ2-2): EADIYQTPRYLVIGTGKKITLECSQTMGHDKMYWYQQDPGMELHLIHYSYGVNSTEKGDLSSESTVSRIRTEHFPLTLESARPSHTSQYLCASRGQGATGELFFGEGSRLTVL.

This clone appeared once. The V gene is TRBV27, the J gene TRBJ1-4; 7 nucleotides align to TRBD1. The CDR3 is 13 residues long. Germline lookup yields CDR1 MNHEY and CDR2 SMNVEV (reference sequence). V dropped 5 bases and J dropped 6; count of bases not matched to a gene: 3. In nucleotides, the CDR3 is TGTGCCAGCAGTAGGACAGGTCATGAAAAACTGTTTTTT. Amino acids: CASSRTGHEKLFF. Full variable domain (rest looked up from reference TRBV27 and TRBJ1-4): EAQVTQNPRYLITVTGKKLTVTCSQNMNHEYMSWYRQDPGLGLRQIYYSMNVEVTDKGDVPEGYKVSRKEKRNFPLILESPSPNQTSLYFCASSRTGHEKLFFGSGTQLSVL.

This chain links TRBV7-9 with TRBJ2-7; no clear D gene. Per germline, CDR1 SEHNR and CDR2 FQNEAQ (reference sequence). The CDR3 runs 13 residues. V lost 1 base to trimming and J lost 0 bases, with 4 bases between them. CDR3 protein: CASSLDISYEQYF. The CDR3 bases are TGTGCCAGCAGCTTAGACATCTCCTACGAGCAGTACTTC.

The chain links TRBV7-7 to TRBJ2-1, with TRBD2 matching 9 bases. J lost 4 bases, V lost 4 bases, and 5 bases had no gene match. Germline-derived CDR1 and CDR2 are SSHAT and FNYEAQ (reference sequence). This CDR3 spans 15 amino acids. For the CDR3, the DNA is TGTGCCAGCAGCTCCCTAGCGGGGCCGTACAATGAGCAGTTCTTC. This codes for CASSSLAGPYNEQFF.

The chain has TRBV5-8 and TRBJ2-3, with TRBD1 identical over 8 bases. Germline CDR1 reads SGHTS; CDR2 reads YDEGEE. There are 16 residues in the CDR3. The V segment lost 0 bases and the J segment 2 bases; nucleotides outside the gene matches: 5. CDR3 DNA sequence: TGTGCCAGCAGCTTGGGACAGGGGATCCTCACAGATACGCAGTATTTT. Encoded protein: CASSLGQGILTDTQYF.

J is TRBJ2-7 and V is TRBV6-1; tentatively, D is TRBD2 (5 bases). V was trimmed by 3 bases and J by 6 bases, leaving 6 bases between them. The germline CDR1 and CDR2 sequences are MNHNS and SASEGT. The CDR3 is 11 amino acids. The CDR3 here is CASSDGVEQYV. For the CDR3, the DNA is TGTGCCAGCAGTGACGGGGTCGAGCAGTACGTC.

The chain couples TRBV10-1 to TRBJ1-2; a possible D gene is TRBD1 (5 bases). Deletions cut 2 bases from V and 5 bases from J, with 12 bases between. The CDR3 is 14 amino acids. Germline assignment: CDR1 WNHNN and CDR2 SYGVQD (reference sequence). In nucleotides, the CDR3 is TGCGCCAGCAGTGAGGACCCGGAGGGGTATGGCTACACCTTC. Its translation is CASSEDPEGYGYTF.

The V and J genes are TRBV6-5 and TRBJ2-2; D unresolved. This CDR3 has 14 residues. CDR1 is MNHEY, CDR2 SVGAGI, per germline. Trimming pared 5 bases from V and 1 base from J, leaving 8 bases between. CDR3 coding DNA: TGTGCCAGCAGTCAAAGACAGAACACCGGGGAGCTGTTTTTT. It specifies CASSQRQNTGELFF.